This is a list of T cell receptor beta chains from one sample in a study of T cells after yellow fever vaccination. From the 5' RACE reads, TCRdb called clonotypes with MiXCR, one entry per CDR3 protein. Altogether 300,000 or so distinct CDR3 sequences are present, about 6.9% being singletons, with the ten largest covering roughly a sixth. The source material was PBMCs, sampled 45 days after the first yellow fever vaccination. These receptor sequences come from a man aged 18 to 35 who received the YFV17D yellow fever vaccine. Both conserved end residues are part of each CDR3. Each record gives: clone size, D gene, V gene, J gene, CDR3 DNA, CDR3 protein. D genes are given only for firm matches. Rows may omit the clone size; those that give it use once, few, many or a size class.

abundance: .
d_gene: .
v_gene: TRBV14
j_gene: TRBJ1-6
CDR3nt: TGTGCCAGCAGCATCCAGGGTTTAGCCCTCCACTTT
CDR3aa: CASSIQGLALHF

abundance: .
d_gene: .
v_gene: TRBV29-1
j_gene: TRBJ2-1
CDR3nt: TGCAGCGTGCCGAGGGGGAATGAGCAGTTCTTC
CDR3aa: CSVPRGNEQFF

abundance: .
d_gene: TRBD1
v_gene: TRBV7-8
j_gene: TRBJ1-2
CDR3nt: TGTGCCAGCAGCTTAGGGTCGACAGGGGCATTCTCCTATGGCTACACCTTC
CDR3aa: CASSLGSTGAFSYGYTF

abundance: .
d_gene: TRBD1
v_gene: TRBV19
j_gene: TRBJ2-1
CDR3nt: TGTGCCAGTAGTATAGTTGGGACAGGGGTCAATGAGCAGTTCTTC
CDR3aa: CASSIVGTGVNEQFF

abundance: few
d_gene: .
v_gene: TRBV9
j_gene: TRBJ2-2
CDR3nt: TGTGCCAGCAGCCCCGAGGGGATGTACACCGGGGAGCTGTTTTTT
CDR3aa: CASSPEGMYTGELFF

abundance: many
d_gene: .
v_gene: TRBV7-6
j_gene: TRBJ1-1
CDR3nt: TGTGCCAGCAGCTTAGCAGGGTTGAACACTGAAGCTTTCTTT
CDR3aa: CASSLAGLNTEAFF

abundance: few
d_gene: .
v_gene: TRBV19
j_gene: TRBJ2-1
CDR3nt: TGTGCCAGTAGTGACACAGGTCTACGGTACTACAATGAGCAGTTCTTC
CDR3aa: CASSDTGLRYYNEQFF

abundance: many
d_gene: .
v_gene: TRBV20-1
j_gene: TRBJ1-2
CDR3nt: TGCAGTGCTAGTACAGGACGGATTAGGTATGGCTACACCTTC
CDR3aa: CSASTGRIRYGYTF

abundance: .
d_gene: TRBD2
v_gene: TRBV7-9
j_gene: TRBJ2-3
CDR3nt: TGTGCCAGCAGCATATCTCTAGCGGGGGTAACCACAGATACGCAGTATTTT
CDR3aa: CASSISLAGVTTDTQYF

abundance: few
d_gene: .
v_gene: TRBV5-5
j_gene: TRBJ1-6
CDR3nt: TGTGCCAGCAAGAGAAACGGGGGTACCTATAATTCACCCCTCCACTTT
CDR3aa: CASKRNGGTYNSPLHF

abundance: many
d_gene: .
v_gene: TRBV5-1
j_gene: TRBJ2-1
CDR3nt: TGCGCCAGCAGCTTGCCCAGGGGTTCAACGAATGAGCAGTTCTTC
CDR3aa: CASSLPRGSTNEQFF

abundance: .
d_gene: TRBD2
v_gene: TRBV10-3
j_gene: TRBJ2-1
CDR3nt: TGTGCCATCAGCGCTCCGGGACTAGAAATTGGTGGGGTGTTCTTC
CDR3aa: CAISAPGLEIGGVFF

abundance: many
d_gene: .
v_gene: TRBV5-1
j_gene: TRBJ2-2
CDR3nt: TGCGCCAGCAGGGAGACAACCGACACCGGGGAGCTGTTTTTT
CDR3aa: CASRETTDTGELFF

abundance: few
d_gene: .
v_gene: TRBV12-5
j_gene: TRBJ1-1
CDR3nt: TGTGCTAGTGGTTTGGTACCAAGCAACACTGAAGCTTTCTTT
CDR3aa: CASGLVPSNTEAFF

abundance: many
d_gene: TRBD2
v_gene: TRBV27
j_gene: TRBJ2-1
CDR3nt: TGTGCCAGCAGTCCCCTTACTAGCGGCTCCTACAATGAGCAGTTCTTC
CDR3aa: CASSPLTSGSYNEQFF

abundance: many
d_gene: .
v_gene: TRBV6-5
j_gene: TRBJ2-2
CDR3nt: TGTGCCAGCAGTCTTCGCCGGGCCGGGGAGCTGTTTTTT
CDR3aa: CASSLRRAGELFF

abundance: few
d_gene: .
v_gene: TRBV5-1
j_gene: TRBJ2-7
CDR3nt: TGCGCCAGCAGCTTGGAGGGGCCGTCCTACGAGCAGTACTTC
CDR3aa: CASSLEGPSYEQYF

abundance: .
d_gene: .
v_gene: TRBV5-4
j_gene: TRBJ2-1
CDR3nt: TGTGCCAGCAGCCCAGGTTTTGAGCAGTTCTTC
CDR3aa: CASSPGFEQFF

abundance: many
d_gene: TRBD1
v_gene: TRBV5-1
j_gene: TRBJ2-5
CDR3nt: TGCGCCAGCAGGAGGACAGGGGGTATTCAAGAGACCCAGTACTTC
CDR3aa: CASRRTGGIQETQYF

abundance: .
d_gene: .
v_gene: TRBV7-2
j_gene: TRBJ1-3
CDR3nt: TGTGCCAGCAGCTCCAACCCGGGGAGCTCTGGAAACACCATATATTTT
CDR3aa: CASSSNPGSSGNTIYF

abundance: many
d_gene: .
v_gene: TRBV20-1
j_gene: TRBJ1-1
CDR3nt: TGCAGTGCTAGAGAGGGCACCCTAGAAGCTTTCTTT
CDR3aa: CSAREGTLEAFF

abundance: .
d_gene: TRBD1
v_gene: TRBV6-2/TRBV6-3
j_gene: TRBJ1-1
CDR3nt: TGTGCCAGCAGTTACTCCATTGGGACAGGCAACACTGAAGCTTTCTTT
CDR3aa: CASSYSIGTGNTEAFF

abundance: many
d_gene: .
v_gene: TRBV5-1
j_gene: TRBJ1-2
CDR3nt: TGCGCCAGCAGCTTGAGCCCAGTGGATGGCTACACCTTC
CDR3aa: CASSLSPVDGYTF

abundance: few
d_gene: .
v_gene: TRBV7-6
j_gene: TRBJ1-5
CDR3nt: TGTGCCAGCAGCTTGGAGGACGAGTCAGGGGTAGGCCAGCCCCAGCATTTT
CDR3aa: CASSLEDESGVGQPQHF

abundance: few
d_gene: TRBD1
v_gene: TRBV12-3/TRBV12-4
j_gene: TRBJ2-7
CDR3nt: TGTGCCAGCAGTCCATTGGGACAGGGGTTCGAGCAGTACTTC
CDR3aa: CASSPLGQGFEQYF

abundance: few
d_gene: .
v_gene: TRBV6-5
j_gene: TRBJ1-2
CDR3nt: TGTGCCAGCAGTTCGGGCAGGAGGACCAACTATGGCTACACCTTC
CDR3aa: CASSSGRRTNYGYTF

abundance: .
d_gene: .
v_gene: TRBV6-1
j_gene: TRBJ2-1
CDR3nt: TGTGCCAGCAGCCCCCCAGCTACGAATGAGCAGTTCTTC
CDR3aa: CASSPPATNEQFF

abundance: few
d_gene: .
v_gene: TRBV11-1
j_gene: TRBJ2-2
CDR3nt: TGTGCCAGCAGCTCTATAATAGGGCGAAATACCAACACCGGGGAGCTGTTTTTT
CDR3aa: CASSSIIGRNTNTGELFF

abundance: .
d_gene: TRBD2
v_gene: TRBV10-3
j_gene: TRBJ2-3
CDR3nt: TGTGCCATCAGTGAGGCTAGCGGGGGCATGACTAGCACAGATACGCAGTATTTT
CDR3aa: CAISEASGGMTSTDTQYF

abundance: few
d_gene: .
v_gene: TRBV29-1
j_gene: TRBJ2-2
CDR3nt: TGCAGCGTTGGGAGGGCGGCGAACACCGGGGAGCTGTTTTTT
CDR3aa: CSVGRAANTGELFF

abundance: few
d_gene: TRBD2
v_gene: TRBV25-1
j_gene: TRBJ2-5
CDR3nt: TGTGCCAGCGCCCCAATAGCGGGGGCCGGGTGGGAGACCCAGTACTTC
CDR3aa: CASAPIAGAGWETQYF

abundance: .
d_gene: TRBD2
v_gene: TRBV20-1
j_gene: TRBJ2-3
CDR3nt: TGCAGTGCTAGAGACGCCCGACTAGCGGGGGGTTCAGATACGCAGTATTTT
CDR3aa: CSARDARLAGGSDTQYF

abundance: many
d_gene: .
v_gene: TRBV20-1
j_gene: TRBJ2-5
CDR3nt: TGCAGTGCTAGAGATCGAGAGACCCAGTACTTC
CDR3aa: CSARDRETQYF

abundance: .
d_gene: .
v_gene: TRBV25-1
j_gene: TRBJ1-1
CDR3nt: TGTGCCAGCAGAAGGAATTTCGGCACTGAAGCTTTCTTT
CDR3aa: CASRRNFGTEAFF

abundance: .
d_gene: .
v_gene: TRBV5-1
j_gene: TRBJ1-1
CDR3nt: TGCGCCAGCAGCTTGGAATTTTTAACAGGGTCTAAAGCTTTCTTT
CDR3aa: CASSLEFLTGSKAFF

abundance: .
d_gene: TRBD1
v_gene: TRBV5-4
j_gene: TRBJ2-2
CDR3nt: TGTGCCAGCTGGGACAGGGATTACACCGGGGAGCTGTTTTTT
CDR3aa: CASWDRDYTGELFF

abundance: few
d_gene: .
v_gene: TRBV3-1
j_gene: TRBJ1-5
CDR3nt: TGTGCCAGCAGCCAGGGAGGGTTGCATCAGCCCCAGCATTTT
CDR3aa: CASSQGGLHQPQHF

abundance: .
d_gene: .
v_gene: TRBV11-3
j_gene: TRBJ2-3
CDR3nt: TGTGCCAGCAGCTTAGGATCGTCCAGGTTGGATACGCAGTATTTT
CDR3aa: CASSLGSSRLDTQYF

abundance: many
d_gene: .
v_gene: TRBV5-1
j_gene: TRBJ2-7
CDR3nt: TGCGCCAGCAGCTTGGTCCGAAGCTCCTACGAGCAGTACTTC
CDR3aa: CASSLVRSSYEQYF

abundance: few
d_gene: .
v_gene: TRBV19
j_gene: TRBJ2-5
CDR3nt: TGTGCCAGTAGCCCAAGTCTACAAGAGACCCAGTACTTC
CDR3aa: CASSPSLQETQYF

abundance: .
d_gene: .
v_gene: TRBV5-1
j_gene: TRBJ2-2
CDR3nt: TGCGCCAGCAGCCCGGTGACAGGGAACACCGGGGAGCTGTTTTTT
CDR3aa: CASSPVTGNTGELFF

abundance: .
d_gene: .
v_gene: TRBV4-1
j_gene: TRBJ2-4
CDR3nt: TGCGCCAGCAGCCAAGGGGAAGCCTGGGCATCCGAGGGTACCAAAAACATTCAGTACTTC
CDR3aa: CASSQGEAWASEGTKNIQYF

abundance: many
d_gene: TRBD2
v_gene: TRBV5-6
j_gene: TRBJ2-2
CDR3nt: TGTGCCAGCAGCTTTGGGCTCGGGGTTGCGGGGGAGTCCCGCGGGGAGCTGTTTTTT
CDR3aa: CASSFGLGVAGESRGELFF

abundance: many
d_gene: TRBD1
v_gene: TRBV30
j_gene: TRBJ2-5
CDR3nt: TGTGCCTGGGGGACAGGGGGCAGGGAGACCCAGTACTTC
CDR3aa: CAWGTGGRETQYF

abundance: .
d_gene: TRBD2
v_gene: TRBV7-2
j_gene: TRBJ2-5
CDR3nt: TGTGCCAGCAGAAATAGCGGGGGCGGAGAGACCCAGTACTTC
CDR3aa: CASRNSGGGETQYF

abundance: many
d_gene: .
v_gene: TRBV27
j_gene: TRBJ2-1
CDR3nt: TGTGCCAGCCGAAGGTACGATGAGCAGTTCTTC
CDR3aa: CASRRYDEQFF

abundance: few
d_gene: .
v_gene: TRBV18
j_gene: TRBJ1-6
CDR3nt: TGTGCCAGCTCACCCGGGGGAGGGATTAATTCACCCCTCCACTTT
CDR3aa: CASSPGGGINSPLHF

abundance: .
d_gene: .
v_gene: TRBV7-9
j_gene: TRBJ1-2
CDR3nt: TGTGCCAGCAGCAAGGACGATAGCTACACCTTC
CDR3aa: CASSKDDSYTF

abundance: many
d_gene: TRBD1
v_gene: TRBV12-3/TRBV12-4
j_gene: TRBJ2-1
CDR3nt: TGTGCCAGCAGTCAACAGGGGACCTACAATGAGCAGTTCTTC
CDR3aa: CASSQQGTYNEQFF

abundance: few
d_gene: .
v_gene: TRBV4-1
j_gene: TRBJ2-3
CDR3nt: TGCGCCAGCAGCCAATCGCCCGGGCCTAGCACAGATACGCAGTATTTT
CDR3aa: CASSQSPGPSTDTQYF

abundance: .
d_gene: TRBD1
v_gene: TRBV20-1
j_gene: TRBJ1-2
CDR3nt: TGCAGTGCTAGAGATTGGGACAGGGAGGTAGGCTACACCTTC
CDR3aa: CSARDWDREVGYTF

abundance: few
d_gene: TRBD2
v_gene: TRBV28
j_gene: TRBJ2-5
CDR3nt: TGTGCCAGCAGTACAGCGGGGGGATCAGAGACCCAGTACTTC
CDR3aa: CASSTAGGSETQYF

abundance: .
d_gene: .
v_gene: TRBV6-2/TRBV6-3
j_gene: TRBJ2-2
CDR3nt: TGTGCCAGCAGCAAGAGGGGGGGCCTGAACACCGGGGAGCTGTTTTTT
CDR3aa: CASSKRGGLNTGELFF

abundance: few
d_gene: .
v_gene: TRBV10-3
j_gene: TRBJ1-4
CDR3nt: TGTGCCATCAACCGGGACATTAATGAAAAACTGTTTTTT
CDR3aa: CAINRDINEKLFF

abundance: .
d_gene: .
v_gene: TRBV4-1
j_gene: TRBJ1-5
CDR3nt: TGCGCCAGCAGCCAAGTCCGGGGTGCTCAGCCCCAGCATTTT
CDR3aa: CASSQVRGAQPQHF